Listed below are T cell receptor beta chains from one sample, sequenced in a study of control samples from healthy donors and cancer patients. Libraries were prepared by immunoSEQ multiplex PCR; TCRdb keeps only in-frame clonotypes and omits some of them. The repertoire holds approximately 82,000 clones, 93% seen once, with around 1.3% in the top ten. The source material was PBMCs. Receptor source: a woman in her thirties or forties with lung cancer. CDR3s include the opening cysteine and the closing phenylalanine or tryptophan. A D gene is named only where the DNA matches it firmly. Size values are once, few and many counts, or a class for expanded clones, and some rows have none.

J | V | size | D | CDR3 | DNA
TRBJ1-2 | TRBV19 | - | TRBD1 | CASSRRDRGGYTF | TGTGCCAGTAGCCGCCGGGACAGAGGGGGCTACACCTTC
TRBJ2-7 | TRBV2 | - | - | CASSPGLRAPLIYEQYF | TGTGCCAGCAGCCCGGGACTGCGAGCGCCCTTGATCTACGAGCAGTACTTC
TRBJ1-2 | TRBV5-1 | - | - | CASSLVAGMDYGYTF | TGCGCCAGCAGCTTGGTTGCAGGGATGGACTATGGCTACACCTTC
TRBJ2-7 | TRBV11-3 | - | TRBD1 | CASSLNGQGAYEQYF | TGTGCCAGCAGCTTAAACGGGCAGGGGGCCTACGAGCAGTACTTC
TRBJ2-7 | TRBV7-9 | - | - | CASSFTVPDSSYEQYF | TGTGCCAGCAGCTTCACAGTCCCCGATTCATCCTACGAGCAGTACTTC
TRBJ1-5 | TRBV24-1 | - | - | CATSDSAGTSNQPQHF | TGTGCCACCAGTGATTCCGCAGGAACTAGCAATCAGCCCCAGCATTTT
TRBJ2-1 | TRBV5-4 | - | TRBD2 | CASSLVLAGLDEQFF | TGTGCCAGCAGCTTGGTACTAGCGGGGCTCGATGAGCAGTTCTTC
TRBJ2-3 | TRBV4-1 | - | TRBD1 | CASSPTGQGTDTQYF | TGCGCCAGCAGCCCTACAGGACAGGGCACAGATACGCAGTATTTT
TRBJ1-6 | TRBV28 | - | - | CASSFGQGVSSPLHF | TGTGCCAGCAGTTTTGGGCAGGGAGTGAGTTCACCCCTCCACTTT
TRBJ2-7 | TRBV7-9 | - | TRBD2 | CASSSTSGDPYEQYF | TGTGCCAGCAGTTCAACTAGCGGGGATCCCTACGAGCAGTACTTC
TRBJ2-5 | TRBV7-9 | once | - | CASKGGRKETQYF | TGTGCCAGCAAAGGCGGCAGGAAAGAGACCCAGTACTTC
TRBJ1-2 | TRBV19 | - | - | CASSIGGRGIHGYTF | TGTGCCAGTAGTATTGGTGGCAGGGGTATCCATGGCTACACCTTC
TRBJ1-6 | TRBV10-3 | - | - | CAISDWDKNSPLHF | TGTGCCATCAGTGATTGGGACAAAAATTCACCCCTCCACTTT
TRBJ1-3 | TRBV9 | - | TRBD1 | CASSVEEQGFIGNTIYF | TGTGCCAGCAGCGTGGAGGAACAGGGGTTTATTGGAAACACCATATATTTT
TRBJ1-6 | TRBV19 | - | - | CASDLGGNSPLHF | TGTGCCAGTGACCTGGGGGGTAATTCACCCCTCCACTTT
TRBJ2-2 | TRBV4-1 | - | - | CASSQDSWLLANTGELFF | TGCGCCAGCAGCCAAGATTCATGGCTTCTGGCGAACACCGGGGAGCTGTTTTTT
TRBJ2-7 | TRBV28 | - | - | CASSLAGPGKEQYF | TGTGCCAGCAGTTTAGCGGGGCCGGGGAAAGAGCAGTACTTC
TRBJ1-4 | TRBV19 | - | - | CASSPGPTNEKLFF | TGTGCCAGTAGCCCGGGTCCGACTAATGAAAAACTGTTTTTT
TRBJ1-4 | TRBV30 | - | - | CAWSVASSNEKLFF | TGTGCCTGGAGTGTAGCCAGTTCTAATGAAAAACTGTTTTTT
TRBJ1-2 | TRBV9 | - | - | CASSETPTDGSYTF | TGTGCCAGCAGCGAGACCCCCACTGATGGCAGCTACACCTTC
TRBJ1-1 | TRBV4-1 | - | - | CASSPRTRTAATEAFF | TGCGCCAGCAGCCCTAGAACTCGGACCGCCGCCACTGAAGCTTTCTTT
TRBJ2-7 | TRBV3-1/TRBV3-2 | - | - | CASGEREQYF | TGTGCCAGCGGAGAGCGTGAGCAGTACTTC
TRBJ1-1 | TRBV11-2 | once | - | CASSPTANTEAFF | TGTGCCAGCAGCCCCACAGCGAACACTGAAGCTTTCTTT